The 6 T cell receptor beta chains listed next were all sequenced from one sample in a study of blood T cell repertoires in COVID-19. This table comes from immunoSEQ multiplex PCR, and its TCRdb copy is limited to in-frame clones, with some not included. The table lists some 220,000 clones, around 80% of them singletons. The sequenced sample was peripheral blood. The receptors originated from a man between 50 and 59 years old with active or convalescent COVID-19.

The chain employs TRBV5-5 and TRBJ2-5; TRBD1 agrees at 7 bases. V shed 2 bases and J 0 bases; nucleotides not matched to a gene: 7. Germline CDR1 and CDR2: SGHKS and YYEKEE (reference sequence). The CDR3 consists of 16 residues. The CDR3 sequence is CASSFGQASYQETQYF. The CDR3 DNA is TGTGCCAGCAGCTTCGGACAGGCGTCGTACCAAGAGACCCAGTACTTC.

This chain uses TRBV6-5 with TRBJ1-4; the D gene is possibly TRBD1 (5 bases). Trimming left V 6 bases short and J 5 bases short, with 13 bases between. Germline V lookup: CDR1 MNHEY, CDR2 SVGAGI. There are 14 residues in the CDR3. Here the CDR3 reads CASRPGHSNEKLFF. The CDR3, as DNA: TGTGCCAGCAGACCCGGACACTCCAATGAAAAACTGTTTTTT.

V usage is TRBV7-9 and J usage is TRBJ1-1; D unclear. V was pared by 5 bases and J by 0 bases, with 13 bases between. Per the germline V gene, CDR1 is SEHNR and CDR2 is FQNEAQ (reference sequence). The CDR3 loop spans 15 amino acids. The CDR3 DNA reads as TGTGCCAGCAGCCTAGGAGGCTACTTGAACACTGAAGCTTTCTTT. It specifies CASSLGGYLNTEAFF.

The V call is TRBV5-8, the J call TRBJ2-1; tentative D call: TRBD2 (5 bases). This CDR3 comprises 12 residues. The germline gives CDR1 SGHTS, CDR2 YDEGEE. The V end was cut by 7 bases, the J end by 9 bases, with 14 bases between. The CDR3 sequence is CASWGEGAEQFF. Written as DNA, the CDR3 is TGTGCCAGCTGGGGAGAGGGCGCTGAGCAGTTCTTC.

The chain employs TRBV9 and TRBJ2-3; D gene unclear. CDR1 and CDR2 from the germline V gene are SGDLS and YYNGEE. The CDR3 length is 13 residues. With 0 bases removed from V and 6 bases from J, the gap between germline ends came to 8 bases. CDR3 amino acids: CASSVATGDTQYF. DNA for the CDR3: TGTGCCAGCAGCGTAGCCACCGGTGATACGCAGTATTTT.

This clone was picked up one time. The chain is built from TRBV7-8 and TRBJ1-4, with a tentative D call TRBD1 (6 bases). The V end lost 0 bases, the J end lost 3 bases, and 8 bases lay between the germline ends. Germline V gives CDR1 SGHVS, CDR2 FQNEAQ. The CDR3 runs 15 residues. CDR3 amino acids: CASSLAWTANEKLFF. The CDR3 bases are TGTGCCAGCAGCTTAGCGTGGACAGCTAATGAAAAACTGTTTTTT.